This is a list of T cell receptor beta chains from one sample in a study of response to subunit inactivated influenza vaccine. TCRdb reprocessed the RT-PCR reads via MiXCR and lists one record per CDR3 protein. The data show a few hundred thousand distinct CDR3 sequences, 21% seen once. The sequenced sample was PBMCs from blood, obtained around 22 months after vaccination. Source of these receptors: a man in his fifties or sixties who received an inactivated influenza vaccine. CDR3s include the opening cysteine and the closing phenylalanine or tryptophan. Each record gives: V gene, D gene, J gene, clone size, CDR3 DNA, CDR3 protein. A D gene is named only where the DNA matches it firmly. Size is stated for part of the rows, as once, few or many counts, or as a class when the clone is expanded.

TRBV12-3/TRBV12-4,.,TRBJ1-4,many,TGTGCCAGCAGTGCGGGACGCCGGAGGGAAAAACTGTTTTTT,CASSAGRRREKLFF
TRBV20-1,.,TRBJ2-7,few,TGCAGTGCTAGTGATAGACTAGCAGGGGACAGAGACGAGCAGTACTTC,CSASDRLAGDRDEQYF
TRBV11-2,.,TRBJ2-1,few,TGTGCCAGCAGCAACGGTCCAACCGGGGATGAGCAGTTCTTC,CASSNGPTGDEQFF
TRBV12-3/TRBV12-4,.,TRBJ1-1,many,TGTGCCAGCAGTCTCGTTTCGGGGAACACTGAAGCTTTCTTT,CASSLVSGNTEAFF
TRBV27,.,TRBJ2-1,.,TGTGCCAGCAGTTTATTAGGCGCTGGGGGATACAATGAGCAGTTCTTC,CASSLLGAGGYNEQFF
TRBV20-1,TRBD1,TRBJ1-6,few,TGCAGTGCTAGCTCTATTGGACAGGGACTAAATAATTCACCCCTCCACTTT,CSASSIGQGLNNSPLHF
TRBV12-3/TRBV12-4,.,TRBJ2-6,.,TGTGCCAGCACAGAGAGCTCTGGGGCCAACGTCCTGACTTTC,CASTESSGANVLTF
TRBV27,TRBD1,TRBJ1-5,many,TGTGCCAGCAGTTTATCGATGACAGGGGTAGACAATCAGCCCCAGCATTTT,CASSLSMTGVDNQPQHF
TRBV4-2,.,TRBJ1-2,few,TGTGCCAGCAGCCAAGATGGGCAGGTTTATGGCTACACCTTC,CASSQDGQVYGYTF
TRBV12-3/TRBV12-4,.,TRBJ2-3,.,TGTGCCAGCAGCTCCCCTCCCACTCTTGCGTATTTT,CASSSPPTLAYF
TRBV19,.,TRBJ2-2,few,TGTGCCCCCCTCCGAACCGGGGAGCTGTTTTTT,CAPLRTGELFF
TRBV10-2,.,TRBJ2-7,.,TGCGCCAGCAGACGTCAGAACTACGAGCAGTACTTC,CASRRQNYEQYF
TRBV12-3/TRBV12-4,.,TRBJ1-6,many,TGTGCCAGCAGTTTAGGGGCCAGGGCGACTCCCCTCCACTTT,CASSLGARATPLHF
TRBV25-1,.,TRBJ1-2,few,TGTGCCAGCAGCGAATCCGCGTTCAGGGCTGGCTACACCTTC,CASSESAFRAGYTF
TRBV29-1,.,TRBJ1-2,many,TGCAGCGTTGAAGCGCCAGGGTATCGGGGCTACACCTTC,CSVEAPGYRGYTF
TRBV3-1,.,TRBJ2-7,.,TGTGCCAGCAGCCAACAACTGTTGGTTGGGCAGTACTTC,CASSQQLLVGQYF
TRBV27,.,TRBJ2-5,few,TGTGCCAGCAGTTCCCTCGGGGAGACCCAGTACTTC,CASSSLGETQYF
TRBV7-8,.,TRBJ1-5,many,TGTGCCAGCAGCCTATCCATACAGCCCCAGCATTTT,CASSLSIQPQHF
TRBV5-4,.,TRBJ2-3,.,TGTGCCAGCAGCGCCCGACGTTCAGCGGGAGATACGCAGTATTTT,CASSARRSAGDTQYF
TRBV5-4,TRBD1,TRBJ1-5,.,TGTGCCAGCAGGCGAGACAGGGGGGTGCAGCCCCAGCATTTT,CASRRDRGVQPQHF
TRBV6-5,TRBD1,TRBJ2-1,.,TGTGCCAGCAGTTACGGGACAGGGGAATACAATGAGCAGTTCTTC,CASSYGTGEYNEQFF
TRBV4-2,.,TRBJ1-5,few,TGTGCCAGCAGCCAAGATTCAGGCCAGCCGCATCAGCCCCAGCATTTT,CASSQDSGQPHQPQHF
TRBV10-3,.,TRBJ2-7,.,TGTGCCATCAGTCAGGGTGGGAGCTCCTACGAGCAGTACTTC,CAISQGGSSYEQYF
TRBV5-4,.,TRBJ1-1,many,TGTGCCAGCAGCTTAACAGGGACGAACACTGAAGCTTTCTTT,CASSLTGTNTEAFF
TRBV19,.,TRBJ2-1,.,TGTGCCAGTACCTCAAACCAGGACAGCGACAATGAGCAGTTCTTC,CASTSNQDSDNEQFF
TRBV19,.,TRBJ1-4,few,TGTGCCAGTAGTATTGATTTTGGAGGGGCCGGCGAAAAACTGTTTTTT,CASSIDFGGAGEKLFF
TRBV7-3,.,TRBJ2-3,few,TGTGCCAGCAGCCCGGAGGCTAGCCGGAGATTCTCAGATACGCAGTATTTT,CASSPEASRRFSDTQYF
TRBV7-9,TRBD2,TRBJ2-7,.,TGTGCCAGCACCCCCCCCCCTAGCGGGAGATACGAGCAGTACTTC,CASTPPPSGRYEQYF
TRBV7-8,TRBD1,TRBJ1-5,.,TGTGCCAGCAGCTTTCTAGGGGGCAATAGCAATCAGCCCCAGCATTTT,CASSFLGGNSNQPQHF
TRBV20-1,.,TRBJ1-4,.,TGCAGTGCATGGACCGGATCCCATGAAAAACTGTTTTTT,CSAWTGSHEKLFF
TRBV6-2/TRBV6-3,.,TRBJ2-7,.,TGTGCCAGCAGTTACGGGGACCCCAACGAGCAGTACTTC,CASSYGDPNEQYF
TRBV24-1,TRBD2,TRBJ2-4,few,TGTGCCACCAGTGATTCTCCGACTAGCGGCCCTAACATTCAGTACTTC,CATSDSPTSGPNIQYF
TRBV4-3,TRBD2,TRBJ2-3,.,TGCGCCAGCAGCCAAGATGGGGGGGGAAACACAGATACGCAGTATTTT,CASSQDGGGNTDTQYF
TRBV20-1,TRBD2,TRBJ2-3,.,TGCAGTACAGCGGGAGGCTTGCCAGATACGCAGTATTTT,CSTAGGLPDTQYF
TRBV4-2,.,TRBJ1-6,few,TGTGCCAGCAGCCAAGAATCTCAGGAGAGCTCCTATAATTCACCCCTCCACTTT,CASSQESQESSYNSPLHF
TRBV7-2,.,TRBJ2-3,.,TGTGCCAGCAGTCGGGTCTCCGGGGCCGCAGATACGCAGTATTTT,CASSRVSGAADTQYF
TRBV10-3,.,TRBJ1-6,.,TGTGCCATCAGTGCGAACAAGTTACGGACGACAGGTTCACCCCTCCACTTT,CAISANKLRTTGSPLHF
TRBV7-6,TRBD2,TRBJ2-3,many,TGTGCCAGCAGCTTAGGGACTAGCGGGCCCCGGGTTACGCAGTATTTT,CASSLGTSGPRVTQYF
TRBV5-1,TRBD1,TRBJ1-4,.,TGCGCCAGCAGCTCGACAGGGAGGGGTGAAAAACTGTTTTTT,CASSSTGRGEKLFF
TRBV20-1,.,TRBJ1-6,few,TGCAGTGCTAGCCGAGGGGGGAGTCGTTCACCCCTCCACTTT,CSASRGGSRSPLHF
TRBV7-2,.,TRBJ1-6,few,TGTGCCAGCAGCTTAGAACGCCAGCTATATAATTCACCCCTCCACTTT,CASSLERQLYNSPLHF
TRBV12-3/TRBV12-4,.,TRBJ1-3,few,TGTGCCAGCAGCACAGGACAAATTGGAAACACCATATATTTT,CASSTGQIGNTIYF
TRBV6-5,TRBD2,TRBJ2-5,few,TGTGCCAGCAGTTTACAAGCGGGAGCTGCCTTAGAGACCCAGTACTTC,CASSLQAGAALETQYF
TRBV5-1,.,TRBJ1-2,.,TGCGCCAGCAGCTTGAAGGGAGATGGCTACACCTTC,CASSLKGDGYTF